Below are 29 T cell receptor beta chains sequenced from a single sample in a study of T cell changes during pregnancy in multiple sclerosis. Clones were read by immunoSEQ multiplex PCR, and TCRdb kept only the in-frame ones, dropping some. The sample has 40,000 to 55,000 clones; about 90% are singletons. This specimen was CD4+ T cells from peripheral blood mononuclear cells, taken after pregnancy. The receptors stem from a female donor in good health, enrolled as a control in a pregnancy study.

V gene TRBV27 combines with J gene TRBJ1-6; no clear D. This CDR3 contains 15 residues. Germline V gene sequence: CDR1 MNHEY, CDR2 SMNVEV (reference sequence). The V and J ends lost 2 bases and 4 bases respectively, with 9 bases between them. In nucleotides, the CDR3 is TGTGCCAGCAGTTTAATCGCCGGGTATAATTCACCCCTCCACTTT. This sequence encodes CASSLIAGYNSPLHF.

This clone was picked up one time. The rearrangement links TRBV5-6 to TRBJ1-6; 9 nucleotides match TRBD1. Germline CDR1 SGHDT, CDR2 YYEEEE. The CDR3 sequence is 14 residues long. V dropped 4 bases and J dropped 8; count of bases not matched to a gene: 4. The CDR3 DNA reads TGTGCCAGCAGCCCCTGGGACAGGGATTCACCCCTCCACTTT. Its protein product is CASSPWDRDSPLHF.

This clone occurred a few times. CDR3: CASHKAGLADTQYF. For the CDR3, the DNA is TGTGCCAGCCACAAAGCGGGGCTCGCAGATACGCAGTATTTT. This chain links TRBV13 with TRBJ2-3; 7 bases line up with TRBD2. The CDR3 has 14 amino acids. Trimming at V came to 8 bases and at J to 4 bases, leaving 9 bases not matched to a gene. Germline V gene sequence: CDR1 PRHDT, CDR2 FYEKMQ (reference sequence). The full variable domain, completed using reference TRBV13 and TRBJ2-3, is AAGVIQSPRHLIKEKRETATLKCYPIPRHDTVYWYQQGPGQDPQFLISFYEKMQSDKGSIPDRFSAQQFSDYHSELNMSSLELGDSALYFCASHKAGLADTQYFGPGTRLTVL.

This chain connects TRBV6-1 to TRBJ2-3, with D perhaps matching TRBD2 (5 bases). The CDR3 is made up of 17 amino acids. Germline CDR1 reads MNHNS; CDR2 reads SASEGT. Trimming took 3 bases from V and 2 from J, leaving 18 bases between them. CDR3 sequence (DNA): TGTGCCAGCAGTGAGCCGACTGGAGGCCGTTTCACAGATACGCAGTATTTT. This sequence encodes CASSEPTGGRFTDTQYF.

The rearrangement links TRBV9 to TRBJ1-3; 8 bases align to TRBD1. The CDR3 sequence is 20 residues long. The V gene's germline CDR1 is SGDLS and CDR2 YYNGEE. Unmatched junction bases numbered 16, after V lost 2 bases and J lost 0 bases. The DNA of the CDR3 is TGTGCCAGCAGCGTGAGATCCGGGACAGGATTCAAGGGCTCTGGAAACACCATATATTTT. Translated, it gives CASSVRSGTGFKGSGNTIYF.

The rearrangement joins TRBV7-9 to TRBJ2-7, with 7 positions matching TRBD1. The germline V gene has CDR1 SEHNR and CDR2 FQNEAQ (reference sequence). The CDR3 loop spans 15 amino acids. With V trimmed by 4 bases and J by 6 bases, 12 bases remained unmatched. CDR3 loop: CASSSKDRVPAEQYF. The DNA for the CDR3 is TGTGCCAGCAGCTCAAAAGACAGGGTACCGGCCGAGCAGTACTTC.

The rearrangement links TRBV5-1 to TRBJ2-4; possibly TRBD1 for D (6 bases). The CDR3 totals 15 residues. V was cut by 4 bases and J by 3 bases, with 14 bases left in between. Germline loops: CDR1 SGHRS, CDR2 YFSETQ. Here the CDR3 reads CASSPAQGLKNIQYF. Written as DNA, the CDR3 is TGCGCCAGCAGCCCGGCACAGGGTCTCAAAAACATTCAGTACTTC.

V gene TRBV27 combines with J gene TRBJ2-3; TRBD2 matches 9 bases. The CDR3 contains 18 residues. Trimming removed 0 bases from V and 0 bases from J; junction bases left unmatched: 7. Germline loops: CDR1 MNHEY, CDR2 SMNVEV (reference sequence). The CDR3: CASSLSLRLAASTDTQYF. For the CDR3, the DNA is TGTGCCAGCAGTTTATCCCTCCGACTAGCGGCTAGCACAGATACGCAGTATTTT.

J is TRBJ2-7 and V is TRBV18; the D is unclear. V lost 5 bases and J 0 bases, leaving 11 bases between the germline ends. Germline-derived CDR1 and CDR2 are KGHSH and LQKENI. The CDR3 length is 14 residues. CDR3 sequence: CASSAPELSYEQYF. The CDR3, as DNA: TGTGCCAGCTCAGCGCCCGAACTCTCCTACGAGCAGTACTTC.

Here the CDR3 reads CASTPGQRSYEQYF. In DNA, the CDR3 is TGTGCCAGCACTCCGGGACAGCGCTCCTACGAGCAGTACTTC. The chain carries TRBV6-6 and TRBJ2-7; TRBD1 agrees at 7 bases. V lost 7 bases, J lost 0 bases, and 6 bases stayed unmatched. The CDR3 sequence is 14 residues long. The germline CDR1 and CDR2 sequences are MNHNY and SVGAGI (reference sequence).

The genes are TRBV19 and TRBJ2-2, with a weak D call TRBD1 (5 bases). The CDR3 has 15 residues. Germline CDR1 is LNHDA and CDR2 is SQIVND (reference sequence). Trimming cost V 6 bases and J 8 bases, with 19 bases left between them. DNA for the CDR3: TGTGCCAGTAGCTCGGGCCAGGGTGTAATTGGGGAGCTGTTTTTT. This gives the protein CASSSGQGVIGELFF.

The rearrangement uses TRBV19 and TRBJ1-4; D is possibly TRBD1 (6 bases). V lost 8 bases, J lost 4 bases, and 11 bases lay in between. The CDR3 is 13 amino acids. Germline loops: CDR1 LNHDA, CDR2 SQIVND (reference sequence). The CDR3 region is CASSQGSNEKLFF. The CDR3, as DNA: TGTGCCAGTTCTCAGGGGAGTAATGAAAAACTGTTTTTT.

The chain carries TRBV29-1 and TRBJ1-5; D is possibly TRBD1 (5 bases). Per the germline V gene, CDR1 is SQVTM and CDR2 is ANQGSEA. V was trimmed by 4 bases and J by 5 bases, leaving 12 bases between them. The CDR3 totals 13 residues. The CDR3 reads CSVGETVDQPQHF. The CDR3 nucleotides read TGCAGCGTTGGAGAGACAGTCGATCAGCCCCAGCATTTT.

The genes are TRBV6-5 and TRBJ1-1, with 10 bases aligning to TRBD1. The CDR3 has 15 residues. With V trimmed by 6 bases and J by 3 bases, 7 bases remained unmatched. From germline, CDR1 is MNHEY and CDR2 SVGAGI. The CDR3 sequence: CASRSRGQGDTEAFF. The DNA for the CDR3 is TGTGCCAGCAGGTCCCGCGGACAGGGGGACACTGAAGCTTTCTTT.

Here the CDR3 DNA reads TGTGCCAGCAGCCAAGAGGCGGGTTTTGATACGCAGTATTTT. Translating gives CASSQEAGFDTQYF. The chain recombines TRBV4-2 with TRBJ2-3; TRBD2 is a possible D gene (5 bases). The CDR3 has 14 residues. V dropped 0 bases and J dropped 6 bases, with 10 bases sitting between them. Germline lookup yields CDR1 LGHNA and CDR2 YNFKEQ.

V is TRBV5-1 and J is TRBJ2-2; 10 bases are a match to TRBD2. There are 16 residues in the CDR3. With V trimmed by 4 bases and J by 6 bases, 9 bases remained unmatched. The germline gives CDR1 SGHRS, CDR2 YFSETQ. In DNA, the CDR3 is TGCGCCAGCAGCCCCGCTAGCGGGAGAGGGGCCGGGGAGCTGTTTTTT. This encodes CASSPASGRGAGELFF. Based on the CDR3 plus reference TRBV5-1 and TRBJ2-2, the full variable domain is KAGVTQTPRYLIKTRGQQVTLSCSPISGHRSVSWYQQTPGQGLQFLFEYFSETQRNKGNFPGRFSGRQFSNSRSEMNVSTLELGDSALYLCASSPASGRGAGELFFGEGSRLTVL.

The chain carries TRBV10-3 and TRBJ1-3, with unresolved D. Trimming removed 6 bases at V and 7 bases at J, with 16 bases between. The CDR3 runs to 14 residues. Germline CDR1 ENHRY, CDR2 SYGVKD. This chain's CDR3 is CAIRTDVTGNTIYF. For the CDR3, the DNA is TGTGCCATCAGGACGGATGTTACGGGGAACACCATATATTTT.

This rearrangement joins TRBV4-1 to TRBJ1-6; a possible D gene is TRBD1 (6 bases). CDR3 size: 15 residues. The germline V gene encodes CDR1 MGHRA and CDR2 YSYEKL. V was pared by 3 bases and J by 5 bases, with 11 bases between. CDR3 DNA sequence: TGCGCCAGCAGCCACCAAACAGGGAATAATTCACCCCTCCACTTT. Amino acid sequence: CASSHQTGNNSPLHF.

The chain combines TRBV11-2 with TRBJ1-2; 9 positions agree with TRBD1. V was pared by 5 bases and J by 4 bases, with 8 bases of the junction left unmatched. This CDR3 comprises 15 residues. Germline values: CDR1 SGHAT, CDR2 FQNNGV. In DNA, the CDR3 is TGTGCCAGCAGCCCCCTGGACAGGGGAGTCTATGGCTACACCTTC. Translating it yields CASSPLDRGVYGYTF.

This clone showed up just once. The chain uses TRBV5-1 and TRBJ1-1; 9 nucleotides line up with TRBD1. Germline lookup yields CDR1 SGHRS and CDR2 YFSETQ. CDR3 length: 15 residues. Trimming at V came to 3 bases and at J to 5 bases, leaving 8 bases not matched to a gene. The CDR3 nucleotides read TGCGCCAGCAGCTCCGGGACAGGGAAGTTGACTGAAGCTTTCTTT. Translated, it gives CASSSGTGKLTEAFF.

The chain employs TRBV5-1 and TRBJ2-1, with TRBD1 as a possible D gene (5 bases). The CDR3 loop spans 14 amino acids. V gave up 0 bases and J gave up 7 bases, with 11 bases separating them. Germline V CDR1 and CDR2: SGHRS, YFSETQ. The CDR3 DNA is TGCGCCAGCAGCTTGGGGCAGGCAGGGAATGAGCAGTTCTTC. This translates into CASSLGQAGNEQFF.

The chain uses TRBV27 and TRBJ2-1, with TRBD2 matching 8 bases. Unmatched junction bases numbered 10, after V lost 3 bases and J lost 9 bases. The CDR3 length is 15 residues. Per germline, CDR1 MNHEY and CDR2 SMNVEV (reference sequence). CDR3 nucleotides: TGTGCCAGCAGTTTCGGGTCTAGCGGGTACGGTGAGCAGTTCTTC. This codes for CASSFGSSGYGEQFF.

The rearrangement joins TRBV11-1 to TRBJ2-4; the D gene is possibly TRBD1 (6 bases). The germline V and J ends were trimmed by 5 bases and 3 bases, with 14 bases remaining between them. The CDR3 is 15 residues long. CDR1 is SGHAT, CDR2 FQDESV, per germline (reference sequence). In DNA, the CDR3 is TGTGCCAGCAGCCTGATCCCAGGGGACAAAAACATTCAGTACTTC. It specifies CASSLIPGDKNIQYF.

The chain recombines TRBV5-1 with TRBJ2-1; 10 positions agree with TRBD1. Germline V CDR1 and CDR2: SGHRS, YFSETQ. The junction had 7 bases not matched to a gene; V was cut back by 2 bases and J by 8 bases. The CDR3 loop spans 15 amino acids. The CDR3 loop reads CASSFSGTGVDEQFF. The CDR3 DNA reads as TGCGCCAGCAGCTTCTCTGGGACAGGGGTGGATGAGCAGTTCTTC. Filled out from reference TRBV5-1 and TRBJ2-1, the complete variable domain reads KAGVTQTPRYLIKTRGQQVTLSCSPISGHRSVSWYQQTPGQGLQFLFEYFSETQRNKGNFPGRFSGRQFSNSRSEMNVSTLELGDSALYLCASSFSGTGVDEQFFGPGTRLTVL.

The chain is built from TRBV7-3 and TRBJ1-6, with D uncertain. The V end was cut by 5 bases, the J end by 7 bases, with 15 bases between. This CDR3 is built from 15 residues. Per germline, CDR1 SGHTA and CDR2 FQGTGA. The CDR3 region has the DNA TGTGCCAGCAGCGAGCTAGGTCGCAGCAATTCACCCCTCCACTTT. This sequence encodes CASSELGRSNSPLHF.

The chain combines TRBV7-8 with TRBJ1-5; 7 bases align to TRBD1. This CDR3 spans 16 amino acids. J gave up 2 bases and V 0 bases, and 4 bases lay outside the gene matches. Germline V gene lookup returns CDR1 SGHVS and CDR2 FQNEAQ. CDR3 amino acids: CASSLARGGGNQPQHF. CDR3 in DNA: TGTGCCAGCAGCTTAGCGCGAGGGGGCGGCAATCAGCCCCAGCATTTT.

CDR3 coding DNA: TGTGCCACCAGCAGAGTCTCCCCCCCCGCGGGGGAGCAGTACTTC. The encoded protein is CATSRVSPPAGEQYF. The rearrangement joins TRBV15 to TRBJ2-7, with D perhaps matching TRBD2 (6 bases). V gave up 1 base and J gave up 7 bases, with 17 bases separating them. Germline V gives CDR1 LNHNV, CDR2 YYDKDF (reference sequence). This CDR3 has 15 amino acids.

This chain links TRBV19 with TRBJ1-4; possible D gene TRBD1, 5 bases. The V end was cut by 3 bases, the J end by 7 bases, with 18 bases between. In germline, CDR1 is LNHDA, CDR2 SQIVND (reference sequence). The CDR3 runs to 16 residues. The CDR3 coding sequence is TGTGCCAGTAGTATTATTGCGGGCCAGGGAGGTGAAAAACTGTTTTTT. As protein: CASSIIAGQGGEKLFF. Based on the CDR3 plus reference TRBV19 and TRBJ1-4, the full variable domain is DGGITQSPKYLFRKEGQNVTLSCEQNLNHDAMYWYRQDPGQGLRLIYYSQIVNDFQKGDIAEGYSVSREKKESFPLTVTSAQKNPTAFYLCASSIIAGQGGEKLFFGSGTQLSVL.

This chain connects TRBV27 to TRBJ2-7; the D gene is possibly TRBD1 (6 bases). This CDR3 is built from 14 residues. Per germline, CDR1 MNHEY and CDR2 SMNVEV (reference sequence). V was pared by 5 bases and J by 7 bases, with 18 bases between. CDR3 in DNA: TGTGCCAGCAGTGTTAACAGGGTTTCGGGGGAGCAGTACTTC. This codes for CASSVNRVSGEQYF.